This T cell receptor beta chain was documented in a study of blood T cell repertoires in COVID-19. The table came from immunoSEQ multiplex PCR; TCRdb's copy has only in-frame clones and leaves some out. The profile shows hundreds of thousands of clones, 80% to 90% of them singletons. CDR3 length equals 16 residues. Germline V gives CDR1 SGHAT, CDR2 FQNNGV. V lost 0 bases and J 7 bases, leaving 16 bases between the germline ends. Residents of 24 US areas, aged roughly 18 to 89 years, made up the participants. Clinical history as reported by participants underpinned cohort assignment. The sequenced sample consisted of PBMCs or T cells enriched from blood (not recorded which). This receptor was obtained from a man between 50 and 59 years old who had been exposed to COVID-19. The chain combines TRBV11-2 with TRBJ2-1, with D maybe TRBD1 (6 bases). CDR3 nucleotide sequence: TGTGCCAGCAGCTTAGACCGCCCAGGGGCCTCGAATGAGCAGTTCTTC. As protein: CASSLDRPGASNEQFF.